One and the same sample provided the 16 T cell receptor beta chains below, sequenced in a study of tumor-infiltrating lymphocytes in primary liver carcinoma. Co-extracted RNA and DNA came from roughly 20-30 mg of unsorted bulk tissue. The researchers produced TCR beta cDNA from around 500 ng total RNA with a constant-region primer. Three nested multiplex PCR rounds, a slightly modified ARM-PCR, produced the libraries for TCR beta. TRBV1-TRBV30 forward primers paired with a C-beta reverse primer drove the first two PCR rounds, approximately 11 cycles each. TCRdb called the multiplex PCR reads again in MiXCR, with one record for every CDR3 protein. The table records about 74,000 distinct CDR3 sequences, about 72% of them present only once. Sequences were obtained from liver tumor tissue from sampling region 4. Subset given: tumor region T4, right-lateral pole. These receptors were taken from a man aged 35 to 55 with primary liver carcinoma and hepatitis B virus infection.

Notes on this clonotype: At one boundary the junction diverges from the germline segment, which might be a read error. The chain carries TRBV28 and TRBJ2-5, with D possibly TRBD2 on 6 matching bases. The CDR3 sequence is 14 residues long. The germline gives CDR1 MDHEN, CDR2 SYDVKM. In nucleotides, the CDR3 is TGTGCCAGCAGTTTAGCCGGGACTCAAGAGACCCAGCACTTC. It translates to CASSLAGTQETQHF.

Remarks on this clonotype: The CDR3 ends on some other residue instead of the conserved phenylalanine or tryptophan, so this is likely a read error. V is TRBV11-3 and J is TRBJ2-1, with 11 bases matching TRBD2. Germline V gene sequence: CDR1 SGHNT, CDR2 YENEEA. This CDR3 is built from 16 residues. With 6 bases clipped from V and 12 bases from J, the junction kept 16 bases outside the gene matches. As DNA, the CDR3 is TGTGCCAGCAGGTACCGAACTAGCGGGAGTAAGGATGGGCAGTTCCTC. Its translation is CASRYRTSGSKDGQFL.

This clonotype has ten or more counts. This chain connects TRBV4-1 to TRBJ1-4; D possibly corresponds to TRBD1 (6 bases). Germline loops: CDR1 MGHRA, CDR2 YSYEKL. The CDR3 spans 16 residues. Trimming took 1 base from V and 5 from J, leaving 14 bases between them. The DNA of the CDR3 is TGCGCCAGCAGCCAAGTCCCGGGGGGCGCGAATGAAAAACTGTTTTTT. Translation: CASSQVPGGANEKLFF.

The chain is built from TRBV10-3 and TRBJ1-1; 8 bases match TRBD1. Per germline, CDR1 ENHRY and CDR2 SYGVKD. CDR3 length: 14 amino acids. The junction had 10 bases not matched to a gene; V was cut back by 9 bases and J by 4 bases. CDR3: CAISEGQGSTEAFF. In nucleotides, the CDR3 is TGTGCCATAAGCGAAGGACAGGGCAGCACTGAAGCTTTCTTT.

The V call is TRBV11-3, the J call TRBJ2-7; 10 bases agree with TRBD1. Germline trimming cut 4 bases from V and 5 bases from J; bases unmatched to any gene: 11. Germline V gene sequence: CDR1 SGHNT, CDR2 YENEEA. The CDR3 contains 16 residues. CDR3 amino acids: CASSSTGGASRHEQYF. DNA of the CDR3: TGTGCCAGCAGCTCGACAGGGGGCGCTAGCAGACACGAGCAGTACTTC. The whole variable domain, filled in from reference TRBV11-3 and TRBJ2-7, reads EAGVVQSPRYKIIEKKQPVAFWCNPISGHNTLYWYLQNLGQGPELLIRYENEEAVDDSQLPKDRFSAERLKGVDSTLKIQPAELGDSAVYLCASSSTGGASRHEQYFGPGTRLTVT.

V usage is TRBV11-2 and J usage is TRBJ2-7; TRBD1 matches 11 bases. Per the germline V gene, CDR1 is SGHAT and CDR2 is FQNNGV. V lost 4 bases and J lost 6; bases outside the gene matches: 14. This CDR3 spans 17 amino acids. The CDR3 spells CASSSWTGGANRREQYF. The DNA of the CDR3 is TGTGCCAGCAGCTCTTGGACAGGGGGCGCTAACAGACGCGAGCAGTACTTC.

For this clonotype: The germline gene is not matched at one end of the junction; a read error may be the cause. The chain uses TRBV11-2 and TRBJ2-2, with D tentatively TRBD2 (5 bases). This CDR3 is built from 16 residues. Germline CDR1 reads SGHAT; CDR2 reads FQNNGV. For the CDR3, the DNA is TGTGCCAGCAGCTTGGAACCGAGAGGGATCACCGGGGAGCTGTGTTTT. Amino acids: CASSLEPRGITGELCF. The whole variable domain, filled in from reference TRBV11-2 and TRBJ2-2, reads EAGVAQSPRYKIIEKRQSVAFWCNPISGHATLYWYQQILGQGPKLLIQFQNNGVVDDSQLPKDRFSAERLKGVDSTLKIQPAKLEDSAVYLCASSLEPRGITGELCFGEGSRLTVL.

The chain combines TRBV29-1 with TRBJ1-1; a possible D gene is TRBD1 (5 bases). CDR3 size: 13 residues. V was cut by 8 bases and J by 4 bases, with 17 bases left in between. Germline V lookup: CDR1 SQVTM, CDR2 ANQGSEA. CDR3 nucleotides: TGCAGCATTCAGGTCAGGGAAGCCACTGAAGCTTTCTTT. Amino acids: CSIQVREATEAFF.

Concerning this clonotype itself: The final CDR3 position lacks the conserved phenylalanine or tryptophan, pointing to a likely read error. This chain links TRBV4-2 with TRBJ2-7, with unresolved D. The CDR3 length is 14 residues. The germline V gene encodes CDR1 LGHNA and CDR2 YNFKEQ. DNA for the CDR3: TGCGCCAGTAGCCAAGCATCAAACTCCTACGAGCAGTACTTA. Protein: CASSQASNSYEQYL.

V and J are TRBV7-9 and TRBJ2-2; TRBD2 might be the D (5 bases). The germline V gene has CDR1 SEHNR and CDR2 FQNEAQ (reference sequence). V gave up 5 bases and J gave up 1 base, with 11 bases separating them. The CDR3 is made up of 15 amino acids. The CDR3 DNA reads TGTGCCAGCAGCCCCGAGAGGGTGAACACCGGGGAGCTGTTTTTT. Translation gives CASSPERVNTGELFF. The whole variable domain, remainder taken from reference TRBV7-9 and TRBJ2-2, is DTGVSQNPRHKITKRGQNVTFRCDPISEHNRLYWYRQTLGQGPEFLTYFQNEAQLEKSRLLSDRFSAERPKGSFSTLEIQRTEQGDSAMYLCASSPERVNTGELFFGEGSRLTVL.

On this clonotype itself: The CDR3 does not end in the conserved phenylalanine or tryptophan, so this is likely a read error. This chain links TRBV28 with TRBJ2-7; weak D call: TRBD1 (6 bases). Germline CDR1 and CDR2: MDHEN and SYDVKM. This CDR3 has 18 residues. V lost 3 bases, J lost 2 bases, and 23 bases lay in between. CDR3 protein: CASSLGPRTELGAYEQYI. The CDR3 nucleotides read TGTGCCAGCAGTTTGGGTCCAAGGACAGAGCTAGGGGCCTACGAGCAGTACATC.

The V call is TRBV6-6, the J call TRBJ2-1; tentatively, D is TRBD2 (5 bases). The germline gives CDR1 MNHNY, CDR2 SVGAGI (reference sequence). V lost 7 bases and J lost 2, with 24 bases in between. CDR3 size: 18 residues. The CDR3 sequence is CASMGGIVGAKTYNEQFF. CDR3 in DNA: TGTGCCAGCATGGGCGGCATAGTGGGAGCAAAAACCTACAATGAGCAGTTCTTC.

Notes on this clonotype: A much more abundant neighbour one base away suggests this may be a read error. The chain carries TRBV29-1 and TRBJ2-2; D not resolved. Per germline, CDR1 SQVTM and CDR2 ANQGSEA. The V and J ends lost 1 base and 7 bases respectively, with 4 bases between them. The CDR3 covers 11 residues. As DNA, the CDR3 is TGCAGCGTTGAAGGACTCGGGGAGCTGTTTTTT. Its translation is CSVEGLGELFF.

This clonotype was recorded only once. The CDR3: CASTDFGDEQYF. The CDR3 bases are TGCGCCAGCACCGATTTTGGGGACGAGCAGTACTTC. J is TRBJ2-7 and V is TRBV5-1; D not certain. The CDR3 contains 12 residues. Germline CDR1 SGHRS, CDR2 YFSETQ. V was trimmed by 6 bases and J by 5 bases, leaving 12 bases between them.

This clonotype was seen a few times. A much bigger clone sits one base away, suggesting this may be a read error. The chain recombines TRBV7-9 with TRBJ2-7; D may correspond to TRBD1 or TRBD2 (5 bases each). V was shortened by 2 bases and J by 3 bases, with 11 bases between the two germline ends. This CDR3 contains 14 residues. CDR1 is SEHNR and CDR2 is FQNEAQ in the germline V gene (reference sequence). The CDR3 spells CASSLRGALYEQYF. Written as DNA, the CDR3 is TGTGCCAGCAGCTTAAGGGGAGCACTCTACGAGCAGTACTTC.

This clonotype has just one count. This chain uses TRBV11-3 with TRBJ2-1; the match to TRBD2 covers 7 bases. Germline lookup yields CDR1 SGHNT and CDR2 YENEEA. This CDR3 is 16 amino acids long. Losses at the gene ends were 2 bases for V and 10 bases for J; bases not matched to a gene: 14. This chain's CDR3 is CASSLSGTTGRSEQFF. The DNA of the CDR3 is TGTGCCAGCAGCTTATCAGGGACTACCGGGAGAAGCGAGCAGTTCTTC.